This T cell receptor (beta chain) is drawn from a study of blood T cell repertoires in COVID-19. Study background: Sample material is recorded as cDNA or gDNA derived from T cells, B-cell-depleted T cells, or PBMCs.

Clones were read by immunoSEQ multiplex PCR, and TCRdb kept only the in-frame ones, dropping some. The sample shows 180,000 or so clones, about 85% of them seen only once. V was pared by 5 bases and J by 1 base, with 13 bases of the junction left unmatched. The CDR3 has 19 amino acids. Germline assignment: CDR1 LGHNA and CDR2 YNFKEQ. This chain connects TRBV4-2 to TRBJ2-7; 14 bases are shared with TRBD2. The TCR comes from a woman aged 60-70 years with acute or convalescent COVID-19. Sequencing was carried out using peripheral blood. CDR3 in DNA: TGTGCCAGCAGCTCCCGACTAGCGGGAGGGCCCTCGGGGTCCTACGAGCAGTACTTC. This encodes CASSSRLAGGPSGSYEQYF.